The rows below give T cell receptor beta chains drawn from one sample of a study of CD8 T cells in Susac syndrome. In TCRdb, the immunoSEQ multiplex PCR reads were re-called with MiXCR into one record per CDR3 protein. The sample lists 100,000 or so distinct CDR3 sequences, roughly 96% occurring once. Sequencing was performed on CD8+ T cells from PBMCs. The receptors here all came from a human donor with Susac syndrome. CDR3s include the opening cysteine and the closing phenylalanine or tryptophan. D genes are given only for firm matches. Not all rows give a size; the values are once, few, many and, for expanded clones, a class.

-,TRBJ2-2,TRBV6-5,TRBD2,CASRLGLAGELFF,TGTGCCAGCAGACTCGGACTAGCGGGGGAGCTGTTTTTT
-,TRBJ2-7,TRBV29-1,-,CSVTDGEGYEQYF,TGCAGCGTCACCGACGGGGAAGGATACGAGCAGTACTTC
-,TRBJ1-2,TRBV21-1,-,CASSKVGAGTPEADGYTF,-
-,TRBJ2-1,TRBV7-2,-,CASSPGELAKQFF,TGTGCCAGCAGCCCAGGCGAGCTAGCCAAACAGTTCTTC
-,TRBJ1-2,TRBV20-1,TRBD1,CSARDPGTGHGYTF,TGCAGTGCTAGAGACCCCGGGACAGGTCATGGCTACACCTTC
-,TRBJ2-5,TRBV28,TRBD2,CAQPALAGGPLETQYF,TGTGCCCAACCTGCGCTAGCGGGAGGGCCGTTGGAGACCCAGTACTTC
-,TRBJ2-3,TRBV15,-,CATSTRVTDTQYF,TGTGCCACGTCCACGAGAGTCACAGATACGCAGTATTTT
-,TRBJ2-7,TRBV4-1,TRBD2,CASSPSSGSMYEQYF,TGCGCCAGCAGCCCATCTAGCGGGAGTATGTACGAGCAGTACTTC
once,TRBJ2-1,TRBV23-1,TRBD2,CASSQSLGLAGYNEQFF,TGCGCCAGCAGTCAATCCCTCGGACTAGCGGGTTACAATGAGCAGTTCTTC
-,TRBJ2-1,TRBV28,-,CATADSSYNEQFF,TGTGCCACCGCGGACAGTTCCTACAATGAGCAGTTCTTC
-,TRBJ2-2,TRBV7-9,-,CASSSWKGQTGELFF,TGTGCCAGCAGCTCCTGGAAGGGGCAGACCGGGGAGCTGTTTTTT
-,TRBJ2-3,TRBV5-4,-,CASSDPTDTQYF,TGTGCCAGCAGCGACCCTACAGATACGCAGTATTTT
-,TRBJ1-2,TRBV6-2/TRBV6-3,TRBD1,CASGQGLNGYTF,TGTGCCAGTGGACAGGGTCTAAATGGCTACACCTTC
-,TRBJ1-5,TRBV6-1,-,CASSEMVLGQPQHF,TGTGCCAGCAGTGAAATGGTGTTGGGACAGCCCCAGCATTTT
-,TRBJ2-3,TRBV29-1,TRBD2,CSVPARLAGRTDTQYF,TGCAGCGTCCCCGCTCGACTAGCGGGACGCACAGATACGCAGTATTTT
few,TRBJ1-5,TRBV18,-,CASSRGNQPQHF,TGTGCCAGCTCACGGGGCAATCAGCCCCAGCATTTT